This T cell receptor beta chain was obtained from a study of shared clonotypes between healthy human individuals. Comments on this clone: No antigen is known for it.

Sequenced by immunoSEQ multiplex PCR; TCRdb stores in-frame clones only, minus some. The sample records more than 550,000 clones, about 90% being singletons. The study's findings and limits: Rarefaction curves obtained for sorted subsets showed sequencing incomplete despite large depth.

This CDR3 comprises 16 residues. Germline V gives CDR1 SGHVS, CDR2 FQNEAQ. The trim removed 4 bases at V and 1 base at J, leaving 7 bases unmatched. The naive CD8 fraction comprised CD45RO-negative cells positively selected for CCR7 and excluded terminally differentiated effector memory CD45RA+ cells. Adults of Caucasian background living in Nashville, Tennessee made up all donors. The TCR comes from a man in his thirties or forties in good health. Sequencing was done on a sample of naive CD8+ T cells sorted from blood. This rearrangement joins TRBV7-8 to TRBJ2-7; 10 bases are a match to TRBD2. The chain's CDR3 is CASSSRLAGLSYEQYF. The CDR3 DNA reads TGTGCCAGCAGCTCTAGACTAGCGGGCCTATCCTACGAGCAGTACTTC.